This T cell receptor (beta chain) was sequenced in a study of response to subunit inactivated influenza vaccine. This CDR3 has 14 amino acids. Germline CDR1 is LGHDT and CDR2 is YNNKEL (reference sequence). Trimming left V 3 bases short and J 3 bases short, with 10 bases between. In TCRdb, the RT-PCR reads were re-called with MiXCR into one record per CDR3 protein. The data contain about 540,000 distinct CDR3 sequences, under 25% of them singletons. This same sample was also taken into another study, of T cells expressing NK-cell markers. From that second work: Scientists made TCR beta cDNA using 5'RACE template switching with UMIs. According to the study, TCR beta repertoires originated from sorted CD3+CD56+NKG2C+, CD3+CD56+NKG2C- and CD3+CD56-NKG2C+ T cells. Seven of the eight sequenced donors were classified as HCMV-seropositive, and one was classified as seronegative. These clonotypes additionally ranked first within the CD3+CD56-NKG2C+ fraction of several donors. The HCMV specificity of the expanded NKG2C+ T cell clones stayed unresolved.

This sequence joins TRBV3-1 and TRBJ2-3; D not resolved. The TCR comes from a man in his fifties who received an inactivated influenza vaccine. The material sequenced was CD4+ T cells sorted from PBMCs, taken roughly 12 days after vaccination. CDR3 protein: CASSQGSPTDTQYF. In DNA, the CDR3 is TGTGCCAGCAGCCAGGGCTCTCCGACAGATACGCAGTATTTT.